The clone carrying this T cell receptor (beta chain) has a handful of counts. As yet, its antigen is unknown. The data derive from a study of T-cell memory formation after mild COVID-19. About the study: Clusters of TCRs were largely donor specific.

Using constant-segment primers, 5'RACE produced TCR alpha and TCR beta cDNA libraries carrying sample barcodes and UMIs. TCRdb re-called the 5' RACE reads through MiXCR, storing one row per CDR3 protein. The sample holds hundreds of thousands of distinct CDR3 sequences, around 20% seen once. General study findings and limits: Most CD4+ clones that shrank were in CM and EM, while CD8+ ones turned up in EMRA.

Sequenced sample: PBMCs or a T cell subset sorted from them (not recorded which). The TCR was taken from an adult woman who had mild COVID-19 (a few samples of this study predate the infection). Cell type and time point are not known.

CDR3 loop: CASSWGTGPYNEQFF. CDR3 sequence (DNA): TGCGCCAGCAGCTGGGGGACAGGACCCTACAATGAGCAGTTCTTC. The V call is TRBV5-1, the J call TRBJ2-1, with TRBD1 matching 8 bases. The V gene end was trimmed by 3 bases and the J gene end by 2 bases; junction bases not matched to a gene: 4. The CDR3 contains 15 residues. Germline V lookup: CDR1 SGHRS, CDR2 YFSETQ.